Sequencing of this T cell receptor beta chain was carried out in a study of T-cell reconstitution after alpha-beta-depleted transplantation in children. Using unique molecular identifiers, the investigators prepared the TCRbeta library. A single record per CDR3 protein comes from TCRdb applying MiXCR to the PCR reads. The sample carries some 200,000 distinct CDR3 sequences, about 8.7% recorded once. The CDR3 extends over 14 amino acids. V trimming: 2 bases; J trimming: 6 bases; junction bases outside the gene matches: 3. CDR1 KGHDR and CDR2 SFDVKD come from the germline V gene. Sequencing used PBMCs, mostly from graft donor cells, obtained 360 days after TCRalphabeta/CD19-depleted stem cell transplant. This clonotype was sampled from a male patient between 2 and 10 years old who had a stem cell transplant for acute myeloid leukemia, so the T cells may come from the graft donor. The rearrangement joins TRBV24-1 to TRBJ2-1; TRBD1 agrees at 7 bases. The CDR3 region is CATSDSDRVNEQFF. The CDR3 DNA reads TGTGCCACCAGTGATTCCGACAGGGTCAATGAGCAGTTCTTC.